This T cell receptor beta chain was identified in a study of blood T cell repertoires in COVID-19. About the study: Sites across the United States, Italy and Spain contributed samples from acute and convalescent COVID-19. T cells, B-cell-depleted T cells, or PBMCs supplied cDNA or gDNA.

The count of this clone is one. In the original processing: Nucleated cell counts were estimated from reference gene primer amplification. Some clones are missing from TCRdb's copy, which holds only in-frame ones; the method was immunoSEQ multiplex PCR. V and J calls and clone size are as listed in that table; D and trimming were resolved from the DNA. The sample consists of about 61,000 clones, 75% to 95% of them appearing once. Germline V gives CDR1 KGHDR, CDR2 SFDVKD. The CDR3 length is 17 residues. The junction had 12 bases not matched to a gene; V was cut back by 4 bases and J by 4 bases. The sequence came from a human donor in a cohort sampled during active COVID-19. The V gene is TRBV24-1, the J gene TRBJ2-3; 8 nucleotides align to TRBD2. The sequencing sample was made of peripheral blood. The chain's CDR3 is CATSDQLAGPFPDTQYF. Here the CDR3 DNA reads TGTGCCACCAGTGACCAATTAGCGGGACCCTTCCCAGATACGCAGTATTTT.